The 13 T cell receptor beta chains in this list originate from one sample, sequenced in a study of blood T cell repertoires in COVID-19. The table came from immunoSEQ multiplex PCR; TCRdb's copy has only in-frame clones and leaves some out. The data hold 250,000 or so clones, with around 86% observed a single time. Sequences were obtained from PBMCs or T cells enriched from blood (not recorded which). Receptors were obtained from a middle-aged man who had recovered from COVID-19.

This CDR3 is CASSPGLAGVSSKNIQYF. CDR3 coding DNA: TGTGCCAGCAGCCCGGGACTAGCGGGGGTGTCGTCCAAAAACATTCAGTACTTC. The chain recombines TRBV5-4 with TRBJ2-4, with TRBD2 matching over 14 bases. CDR3 length: 18 residues. Germline CDR1 SGHNT, CDR2 YYREEE (reference sequence). Losses at the gene ends were 4 bases for V and 2 bases for J; bases not matched to a gene: 8. Looking up the rest from reference TRBV5-4 and TRBJ2-4 gives the full variable domain: ETGVTQSPTHLIKTRGQQVTLRCSSQSGHNTVSWYQQALGQGPQFIFQYYREEENGRGNFPPRFSGLQFPNYSSELNVNALELDDSALYLCASSPGLAGVSSKNIQYFGAGTRLSVL.

This chain joins TRBV14 and TRBJ2-5; tentatively, D is TRBD1 (6 bases). This CDR3 comprises 15 residues. CDR1 is SGHDN and CDR2 is FVKESK in the germline V gene. Trimming took off 4 bases at V and 2 bases at J, with 14 bases between the two ends. DNA of the CDR3: TGTGCCAGCAGCCCCCGCCAGGGGTATCAAGAGACCCAGTACTTC. Translated, it gives CASSPRQGYQETQYF. Variable domain in full (rest from reference TRBV14 and TRBJ2-5): EAGVTQFPSHSVIEKGQTVTLRCDPISGHDNLYWYRRVMGKEIKFLLHFVKESKQDESGMPNNRFLAERTGGTYSTLKVQPAELEDSGVYFCASSPRQGYQETQYFGPGTRLLVL.

The chain couples TRBV5-6 to TRBJ2-3; D not certain. This CDR3 comprises 19 residues. Germline CDR1 is SGHDT and CDR2 is YYEEEE. Trimming took 4 bases from V and 7 from J, leaving 31 bases between them. CDR3 coding DNA: TGTGCCAGCAGCCTAAAGCCCGCCTTTTTTGGTAACCAAATTAATACGCAGTATTTT. Translation gives CASSLKPAFFGNQINTQYF.

V and J are TRBV2 and TRBJ1-1; no reliable D call. In germline, CDR1 is SNHLY, CDR2 FYNNEI. This CDR3 spans 15 amino acids. Trimming took off 5 bases at V and 1 base at J, with 14 bases between the two ends. The CDR3 reads CASSQTRSENTEAFF. In DNA, the CDR3 is TGTGCCAGCAGTCAAACGAGGTCCGAGAACACTGAAGCTTTCTTT.

V is TRBV20-1 and J is TRBJ2-1, with a weak D call TRBD1 (7 bases). This CDR3 comprises 14 residues. Germline V gene sequence: CDR1 DFQATT, CDR2 SNEGSKA (reference sequence). V lost 3 bases and J lost 9, with 18 bases in between. As DNA, the CDR3 is TGCAGTGCTAGTGGCAGGGGGGTGAGGGGTGAGCAGTTCTTC. It codes for CSASGRGVRGEQFF.

The chain recombines TRBV7-9 with TRBJ2-5; 10 nucleotides align to TRBD2. CDR1 and CDR2 from the germline V gene are SEHNR and FQNEAQ (reference sequence). The CDR3 extends over 16 amino acids. The V and J ends lost 5 bases and 5 bases, in that order; junction bases with no gene match: 11. The CDR3 sequence: CASSTVSGRAAETQYF. In DNA form, the CDR3 reads TGTGCCAGCAGCACCGTCAGCGGGAGGGCCGCCGAGACCCAGTACTTC.

The rearrangement uses TRBV4-3 and TRBJ2-3; D gene ambiguous. Per germline, CDR1 LGHNA and CDR2 YSLEER. Trimming shortened V by 0 bases and J by 4 bases, and 8 bases separated the two germline ends. CDR3 length: 14 residues. This CDR3 reads CASSQDGVADTQYF. In nucleotides, the CDR3 is TGCGCCAGCAGCCAAGATGGAGTTGCAGATACGCAGTATTTT.

The genes are TRBV5-1 and TRBJ2-1; 13 nucleotides agree with TRBD2. V trimming: 4 bases; J trimming: 0 bases; junction bases outside the gene matches: 16. The CDR3 loop spans 21 amino acids. Germline CDR1 SGHRS, CDR2 YFSETQ. This CDR3 is CASSDGLAGVGTRRSYNEQFF. In DNA form, the CDR3 reads TGCGCCAGCAGCGATGGACTAGCGGGAGTCGGAACCCGCCGCTCCTACAATGAGCAGTTCTTC.

The chain uses TRBV2 and TRBJ2-4, with 7 bases aligning to TRBD1. V lost 6 bases, J lost 7 bases, and 9 bases stayed unmatched. Germline assignment: CDR1 SNHLY and CDR2 FYNNEI. The CDR3 sequence is 14 residues long. In nucleotides, the CDR3 is TGTGCCAGCAGGCAACAGGGGAACCTCAACATTCAGTACTTC. Translation gives CASRQQGNLNIQYF.

V gene TRBV27 combines with J gene TRBJ1-5, with 11 bases matching TRBD1. With 7 bases clipped from V and 4 bases from J, the junction kept 9 bases outside the gene matches. Germline assignment: CDR1 MNHEY and CDR2 SMNVEV (reference sequence). The CDR3 is made up of 16 amino acids. CDR3 in DNA: TGTGCCAGCATTCCCTCGGGACAGGGGGGGAATCAGCCCCAGCATTTT. Amino acids: CASIPSGQGGNQPQHF.

The rearrangement joins TRBV4-1 to TRBJ1-5; weak D call: TRBD1 (5 bases). The CDR3 extends over 16 amino acids. Per germline, CDR1 MGHRA and CDR2 YSYEKL. The V gene lost 1 base and the J gene lost 3 bases, with 13 bases spanning the gap. The CDR3 reads CASSQATGVLNQPQHF. CDR3 bases: TGCGCCAGCAGCCAAGCGACGGGGGTACTCAATCAGCCCCAGCATTTT.

The V and J genes are TRBV19 and TRBJ2-7; no firm D call. Germline assignment: CDR1 LNHDA and CDR2 SQIVND (reference sequence). The CDR3 runs 15 residues. V was clipped by 1 base and J by 0 bases, with 10 bases between them. CDR3 amino acids: CASSIATGTSYEQYF. The CDR3 DNA sequence: TGTGCCAGTAGTATAGCGACGGGTACCTCCTACGAGCAGTACTTC.

The chain recombines TRBV27 with TRBJ2-5, with D possibly TRBD1 on 5 matching bases. The CDR3 runs 14 residues. V was clipped by 6 bases and J by 5 bases, with 16 bases between them. Germline-derived CDR1 and CDR2 are MNHEY and SMNVEV (reference sequence). CDR3 amino acids: CASRGWQGDETQYF. CDR3 sequence (DNA): TGTGCCAGCAGAGGATGGCAGGGTGATGAGACCCAGTACTTC.